The 25 T cell receptor beta chains below all came from one sample that was sequenced in a study of regulatory T cells in long-lasting Graves disease. For TCR beta, libraries came from iRepertoire HTBI primers and Arm-PCR of CDR3 regions. MiXCR was run by TCRdb on the multiplex PCR reads, yielding one entry per CDR3 protein. The data show about 310,000 distinct CDR3 sequences, with roughly a fifth seen just once and roughly 50% held by the top ten. Time point meaning: persistent/refractory GD, antithyroid drugs over 5 years with positive TRAb. After RNA was extracted from PBMCs, the TCR library was made from it. The sample consisted of peripheral blood mononuclear cells (PBMCs), taken when the disease was refractory, from a patient treated with antithyroid drugs. The receptors were gathered from a female donor with Graves disease.

The rearrangement joins TRBV24-1 to TRBJ2-2, with no clear D. Looked up from germline, CDR1 is KGHDR and CDR2 is SFDVKD. The CDR3 length is 16 residues. Trimming cost V 0 bases and J 6 bases, with 13 bases left between them. CDR3 amino acids: CATSDLGLLSPGELFF. DNA of the CDR3: TGTGCCACCAGTGATTTGGGTCTGCTCTCCCCCGGGGAGCTGTTTTTT.

This clonotype showed up many times. The chain is built from TRBV28 and TRBJ2-4; 10 nucleotides match TRBD1. V shed 1 base and J 9 bases; nucleotides not matched to a gene: 6. Germline loops: CDR1 MDHEN, CDR2 SYDVKM. The CDR3 spans 15 residues. CDR3 DNA: TGTGCCAGCAGTTTATCCGGGACAGGGGCCCCCATTCAGTACTTC. It specifies CASSLSGTGAPIQYF.

This clonotype turned up a few times. This chain connects TRBV30 to TRBJ1-5, with D perhaps matching TRBD1 (6 bases). CDR3 size: 14 residues. Between the trimmed V and J ends, which lost 3 bases and 4 bases, there was a span of 13 bases. Per the germline V gene, CDR1 is GTSNPN and CDR2 is SVGIG (reference sequence). Here the CDR3 reads CAWRAQGWNQPQHF. CDR3 in DNA: TGTGCCTGGAGGGCACAGGGTTGGAATCAGCCCCAGCATTTT.

This clonotype appeared a single time. The J gene is TRBJ2-1, the V gene TRBV18, with 9 positions matching TRBD2. The V and J ends lost 3 bases and 4 bases, in that order; junction bases with no gene match: 4. This CDR3 is built from 15 residues. Germline CDR1 is KGHSH and CDR2 is LQKENI. CDR3 in amino acids: CASSPGAGGYNEQFF. The CDR3 bases are TGTGCCAGCTCACCTGGAGCGGGAGGTTACAATGAGCAGTTCTTC. Combining the CDR3 with reference TRBV18 and TRBJ2-1 gives the whole variable domain NAGVMQNPRHLVRRRGQEARLRCSPMKGHSHVYWYRQLPEEGLKFMVYLQKENIIDESGMPKERFSAEFPKEGPSILRIQQVVRGDSAAYFCASSPGAGGYNEQFFGPGTRLTVL.

Ten or more counts support this clonotype. The genes are TRBV6-1 and TRBJ2-7, with 8 bases identical to TRBD2. Germline V gives CDR1 MNHNS, CDR2 SASEGT. CDR3 length: 13 amino acids. The V and J ends lost 10 bases and 2 bases, in that order; junction bases with no gene match: 7. This CDR3 is CATGGELTYEQYF. CDR3 DNA: TGTGCCACCGGGGGGGAGTTAACCTACGAGCAGTACTTC.

The sample holds many counts of this clonotype. The V call is TRBV7-9, the J call TRBJ1-2; D gene uncertain. CDR3 length: 15 amino acids. V dropped 2 bases and J dropped 4 bases, with 14 bases sitting between them. Looked up from germline, CDR1 is SEHNR and CDR2 is FQNEAQ (reference sequence). This chain's CDR3 is CASSLPEGRIYGYTF. The CDR3 DNA follows: TGTGCCAGCAGCTTACCGGAAGGACGGATCTATGGCTACACCTTC.

This clonotype has at least ten counts. This chain joins TRBV28 and TRBJ1-1, with TRBD1 identical over 7 bases. The CDR3 length is 14 residues. CDR1 is MDHEN and CDR2 is SYDVKM in the germline V gene. V lost 7 bases to trimming and J lost 0 bases; unmatched junction nucleotides: 5. CDR3 bases: TGTGCCAGCATTACCGGGACAGTGAACACTGAAGCTTTCTTT. Translating it yields CASITGTVNTEAFF.

This clonotype was observed a handful of times. This chain connects TRBV6-1 to TRBJ2-7; D uncertain. CDR3 length: 12 residues. Germline lookup yields CDR1 MNHNS and CDR2 SASEGT. V lost 6 bases, J lost 3 bases, and 9 bases lay in between. In DNA form, the CDR3 reads TGTGCCAGCAGCACCTGGGACTACGAGCAGTACTTC. This encodes CASSTWDYEQYF.

This chain joins TRBV20-1 and TRBJ2-7; D is undetermined. Trimming removed 4 bases from V and 1 base from J, with 11 bases in between. This CDR3 is 13 amino acids long. Germline lookup yields CDR1 DFQATT and CDR2 SNEGSKA (reference sequence). The CDR3 spells CSAMDPPSYEQYF. The CDR3 region has the DNA TGCAGTGCTATGGACCCACCTTCCTACGAGCAGTACTTC.

As for this clonotype: A much larger clone lies one base from this, so it may be a read error. The chain uses TRBV7-2 and TRBJ1-1; D is possibly TRBD1 (6 bases). CDR3 length: 13 amino acids. The germline CDR1 and CDR2 sequences are SGHTA and FQGNSA. Trimming pared 5 bases from V and 3 bases from J, leaving 10 bases between. CDR3 sequence (DNA): TGTGCCAGCAGCCCAAAGGGGGACACTGAAGCTTTCTTT. It encodes CASSPKGDTEAFF.

This clonotype was observed many times. The chain combines TRBV7-2 with TRBJ1-4; a weak D match, TRBD1 (5 bases). The germline CDR1 and CDR2 sequences are SGHTA and FQGNSA. The length of the CDR3 is 16 residues. With 5 bases removed from V and 5 bases from J, the gap between germline ends came to 18 bases. In DNA form, the CDR3 reads TGTGCCAGCAGCCTCATGGGGCCAAAGCGAAATGAAAAACTGTTTTTT. Translation gives CASSLMGPKRNEKLFF.

This clonotype occurred a few times. This may come from a read error, since a much larger clone is one base off. This CDR3 reads CASSHSGSYKQYF. The CDR3 DNA reads as TGTGCCAGCAGCCACTCAGGGTCCTACAAGCAGTACTTC. This rearrangement joins TRBV3-1 to TRBJ2-7, with a weak D call TRBD1 (5 bases). The CDR3 has 13 residues. The germline CDR1 and CDR2 sequences are LGHDT and YNNKEL (reference sequence).

This clonotype appeared many times. The chain links TRBV6-5 to TRBJ2-7; D is undetermined. Germline V gene data show CDR1 as MNHEY and CDR2 as SVGAGI. V lost 2 bases and J lost 3, with 8 bases in between. There are 13 residues in the CDR3. This CDR3 is CASSYGQLYEQYF. CDR3 nucleotide sequence: TGTGCCAGCAGTTACGGGCAGCTCTACGAGCAGTACTTC.

This clonotype came up a few times. V and J are TRBV25-1 and TRBJ2-7; 11 bases align to TRBD2. V trimming: 11 bases; J trimming: 6 bases; junction bases outside the gene matches: 6. The CDR3 contains 12 residues. Germline V gene lookup returns CDR1 MGHDK and CDR2 SYGVNS. CDR3 in amino acids: CAGTSGTIEQYF. The CDR3 DNA reads TGTGCCGGGACTAGCGGAACAATCGAGCAGTACTTC.

With respect to this clonotype: This may be a read error: a much more frequent sequence differs by one nucleotide. The CDR3 loop reads CASSLGTERSSPLHF. The CDR3 DNA is TGTGCCAGCAGCCTAGGGACAGAGCGATCCTCACCCCTCCACTTT. This chain links TRBV11-2 with TRBJ1-6, with 7 bases lining up with TRBD1. CDR3 length equals 15 residues. CDR1 is SGHAT and CDR2 is FQNNGV in the germline V gene. With V trimmed by 5 bases and J by 10 bases, 11 bases remained unmatched.

This clonotype was seen repeatedly, ten times or more. J is TRBJ2-7 and V is TRBV7-2, with D perhaps matching TRBD2 (6 bases). V lost 0 bases and J 1 base, leaving 13 bases between the germline ends. Germline CDR1 reads SGHTA; CDR2 reads FQGNSA. The CDR3 has 16 residues. The CDR3 region is CASSLAPGGLSYEQYF. For the CDR3, the DNA is TGTGCCAGCAGCTTAGCGCCCGGGGGTCTTTCCTACGAGCAGTACTTC.

In DNA form, the CDR3 reads TGTGCCAGCAGTTACTCGACCCGTGGGGCCTGCGAGCAGTACTTC. This codes for CASSYSTRGACEQYF. The chain combines TRBV6-5 with TRBJ2-7; D perhaps matches TRBD1 (5 bases). The CDR3 runs to 15 residues. The V and J ends lost 0 bases and 6 bases respectively, with 15 bases between them. Per the germline V gene, CDR1 is MNHEY and CDR2 is SVGAGI.

This chain joins TRBV25-1 and TRBJ2-7; weak D call: TRBD1 (6 bases). Trimming left V 8 bases short and J 0 bases short, with 11 bases between. This CDR3 region has 13 residues. Germline V CDR1 and CDR2: MGHDK, SYGVNS. The CDR3 nucleotides read TGTGCCAGCGGACCGGGACACTCCTACGAGCAGTACTTC. This sequence encodes CASGPGHSYEQYF.

This clonotype came up many times. This chain links TRBV2 with TRBJ2-7; D ambiguous. Per the germline V gene, CDR1 is SNHLY and CDR2 is FYNNEI. V dropped 7 bases and J dropped 3 bases, with 10 bases sitting between them. This CDR3 is built from 12 residues. The CDR3 bases are TGTGCCAGCATCAGGTTCCACTACGAGCAGTACTTC. Translation: CASIRFHYEQYF. Combining the CDR3 with reference TRBV2 and TRBJ2-7 gives the whole variable domain EPEVTQTPSHQVTQMGQEVILRCVPISNHLYFYWYRQILGQKVEFLVSFYNNEISEKSEIFDDQFSVERPDGSNFTLKIRSTKLEDSAMYFCASIRFHYEQYFGPGTRLTVT.

V and J are TRBV19 and TRBJ1-4; D is unclear. V was cut by 5 bases and J by 8 bases, with 18 bases left in between. This CDR3 region has 15 residues. CDR1 and CDR2 (germline): LNHDA, SQIVND (reference sequence). Here the CDR3 DNA reads TGTGCCAGTAGTCCGCTATTACGAAAGGAGGAAAAACTGTTTTTT. As protein: CASSPLLRKEEKLFF.

In its sample, this clonotype was seen a few times. The chain has TRBV5-1 and TRBJ2-2; 7 bases match TRBD2. The CDR3 length is 18 residues. The V segment lost 0 bases and the J segment 2 bases; nucleotides outside the gene matches: 10. Germline V lookup: CDR1 SGHRS, CDR2 YFSETQ. The DNA of the CDR3 is TGCGCCAGCAGCTTGGAGCCAGTCTCTAGCGGTAACACCGGGGAGCTGTTTTTT. It codes for CASSLEPVSSGNTGELFF.

This clonotype was seen more than once but under ten times. This chain links TRBV20-1 with TRBJ1-2; D remains unclear. The CDR3 runs 12 residues. The germline V gene encodes CDR1 DFQATT and CDR2 SNEGSKA (reference sequence). The V end was cut by 6 bases, the J end by 3 bases, with 11 bases between. Here the CDR3 DNA reads TGCAGTGCGGGCAGTCGTGACTATGGCTACACCTTC. Its protein is CSAGSRDYGYTF.

As to this clonotype: No conserved phenylalanine or tryptophan is present at the end of the CDR3, so a read error is the likely explanation. The chain employs TRBV6-1 and TRBJ2-5; 10 nucleotides align to TRBD2. Germline-derived CDR1 and CDR2 are MNHNS and SASEGT. The CDR3 is made up of 14 amino acids. With 4 bases clipped from V and 9 bases from J, the junction kept 8 bases outside the gene matches. CDR3 nucleotides: TGTGCCAGCAGTGTTGGGACTAGCGCCACGGCCCAGTACCTC. Translating it yields CASSVGTSATAQYL.

The chain recombines TRBV20-1 with TRBJ2-5, with 10 bases aligning to TRBD2. This CDR3 is 12 amino acids long. V lost 8 bases and J lost 5; bases outside the gene matches: 5. CDR1 DFQATT and CDR2 SNEGSKA come from the germline V gene (reference sequence). The CDR3 DNA sequence: TGCAGTCAACTAGCGGGAAGGGAGACCCAGTACTTC. Its protein product is CSQLAGRETQYF.

The table lists this clonotype with many counts. The chain is built from TRBV7-9 and TRBJ2-5; TRBD1 agrees at 10 bases. The CDR3 is 17 residues long. Trimming removed 5 bases from V and 5 bases from J; junction bases left unmatched: 14. Per germline, CDR1 SEHNR and CDR2 FQNEAQ (reference sequence). Written as DNA, the CDR3 is TGTGCCAGCAGCCCAAGACAGGGGGCAGGTCTAGCGGAGACCCAGTACTTC. Its translation is CASSPRQGAGLAETQYF.